The 14 T cell receptor beta chains given below trace back to one sample, sequenced in a study of regulatory T cells in long-lasting Graves disease. Time point meaning: newly diagnosed GD, antithyroid drugs for less than 3 months. There was RNA extracted from PBMCs, and the TCR library was made from it. Building the TCR beta libraries relied on iRepertoire HTBI primers, and CDR3 regions underwent Arm-PCR. One entry per CDR3 protein, called by TCRdb with MiXCR from the multiplex PCR reads. The sample includes a few hundred thousand distinct CDR3 sequences, about 12% of them seen just once. The same sample was also used in a study of T cells in Graves' hyperthyroidism and ophthalmopathy.

The input for sequencing was peripheral blood mononuclear cells (PBMCs), taken at new diagnosis, from a patient treated with antithyroid drugs. Receptor source: a woman aged 18-35 years with Graves disease.

This clonotype was observed at least ten times. This chain connects TRBV19 to TRBJ1-4; the D gene is possibly TRBD1 (6 bases). The CDR3 is 13 residues long. Germline CDR1 LNHDA, CDR2 SQIVND (reference sequence). Trimming left V 9 bases short and J 6 bases short, with 14 bases between. CDR3 residues: CASRGRGDEKLFF. The DNA for the CDR3 is TGTGCCAGCCGCGGCAGGGGAGATGAAAAACTGTTTTTT. The entire variable domain, with the rest obtained from reference TRBV19 and TRBJ1-4, is as follows: DGGITQSPKYLFRKEGQNVTLSCEQNLNHDAMYWYRQDPGQGLRLIYYSQIVNDFQKGDIAEGYSVSREKKESFPLTVTSAQKNPTAFYLCASRGRGDEKLFFGSGTQLSVL.

The table lists this clonotype with many counts. V gene TRBV20-1 combines with J gene TRBJ2-1; TRBD2 matches at 10 bases. Trimming at V came to 1 base and at J to 3 bases, leaving 6 bases not matched to a gene. Per germline, CDR1 DFQATT and CDR2 SNEGSKA (reference sequence). This CDR3 is built from 16 residues. CDR3 in DNA: TGCAGTGCTAGAGCGACCCTAGCGGGAGACTACAATGAGCAGTTCTTC. Encoded protein: CSARATLAGDYNEQFF.

This clonotype was counted ten times or more. The chain joins TRBV19 to TRBJ1-6; D may be TRBD1 (5 bases). This CDR3 is built from 17 residues. Germline CDR1 reads LNHDA; CDR2 reads SQIVND (reference sequence). V dropped 3 bases and J dropped 7 bases, with 19 bases sitting between them. CDR3 residues: CASSINRYEAPNSPLHF. In DNA form, the CDR3 reads TGTGCCAGTAGTATTAACAGGTACGAGGCTCCAAATTCACCCCTCCACTTT.

This clonotype was picked up many times. J is TRBJ2-7 and V is TRBV2, with 8 positions matching TRBD2. The V gene's germline CDR1 is SNHLY and CDR2 FYNNEI. J gave up 1 base and V 3 bases, and 11 bases lay outside the gene matches. CDR3 length: 17 amino acids. Here the CDR3 DNA reads TGTGCCAGCAGTGAGAAGGCGGAGCGGGGGTCTTCCTACGAGCAGTACGTC. Translation: CASSEKAERGSSYEQYV.

This rearrangement joins TRBV20-1 to TRBJ2-1; unclear D gene. This CDR3 has 12 residues. V lost 3 bases and J 7 bases, leaving 10 bases between the germline ends. CDR1 DFQATT and CDR2 SNEGSKA come from the germline V gene (reference sequence). The CDR3 here is CSARRLRNEQFF. In DNA, the CDR3 is TGCAGTGCTAGGAGGCTCAGGAATGAGCAGTTCTTC.

This clonotype appeared many times. This sequence joins TRBV20-1 and TRBJ2-7, with a weak D call TRBD1 (5 bases). V shed 0 bases and J shed 0 bases, with 15 bases lying between them. Germline V gene sequence: CDR1 DFQATT, CDR2 SNEGSKA (reference sequence). The CDR3 extends over 16 amino acids. The CDR3 DNA is TGCAGTGCTAGAGATCATTGGGGCGACAACTCCTACGAGCAGTACTTC. It is translated as CSARDHWGDNSYEQYF.

This rearrangement joins TRBV20-1 to TRBJ2-7, with TRBD2 matching over 10 bases. Germline V CDR1 and CDR2: DFQATT, SNEGSKA (reference sequence). Trimming cost V 1 base and J 3 bases; bases outside gene matches: 6. The length of the CDR3 is 15 residues. The CDR3 nucleotides read TGCAGTGCTAGAGCGGTTAGCGGGAGGTACTACGAGCAGTACTTC. It yields the protein CSARAVSGRYYEQYF.

As to this clonotype: Just one base apart from a much larger clone, this may be a read error. The CDR3, as DNA: TGTGCCAGCAGCTCCGCGGGGACTAGCGGGGGCGATGAGCGGTTCTTC. It codes for CASSSAGTSGGDERFF. V is TRBV5-8 and J is TRBJ2-1, with 14 bases lining up with TRBD2. The germline V gene has CDR1 SGHTS and CDR2 YDEGEE. This CDR3 is built from 16 residues.

There are many counts of this clonotype. The chain carries TRBV19 and TRBJ2-1; TRBD2 agrees at 10 bases. V gave up 2 bases and J gave up 5 bases; unmatched junction bases: 12. The CDR3 totals 18 residues. Looked up from germline, CDR1 is LNHDA and CDR2 is SQIVND (reference sequence). In DNA, the CDR3 is TGTGCCAGTAGTATAAACCCTCTCACTAGCGGGACTGACAATGAGCAGTTCTTC. This translates into CASSINPLTSGTDNEQFF.

This clonotype was seen repeatedly, ten times or more. CDR3 residues: CASSQFRGRSGEAFF. The CDR3 coding sequence is TGTGCCAGCAGCCAATTTAGGGGGAGGAGCGGTGAAGCTTTCTTT. The chain links TRBV16 to TRBJ1-1, with D perhaps matching TRBD1 (6 bases). The germline V gene encodes CDR1 KGHSY and CDR2 FQNENV. Trimming removed 1 base at V and 7 bases at J, with 16 bases between. This CDR3 has 15 amino acids.

Many counts were recorded for this clonotype. The rearrangement joins TRBV6-1 to TRBJ1-4; D is uncertain. Trimming shortened V by 6 bases and J by 2 bases, and 13 bases separated the two germline ends. This CDR3 is built from 15 residues. Per the germline V gene, CDR1 is MNHNS and CDR2 is SASEGT. The DNA for the CDR3 is TGTGCCAGCAGAAAACTCCCTCGCACTAATGAAAAACTGTTTTTT. This codes for CASRKLPRTNEKLFF.

This clonotype was recorded at least ten times. This chain's CDR3 is CASATGSSYEQYV. CDR3 nucleotide sequence: TGTGCCAGTGCGACAGGGAGCTCCTACGAGCAGTACGTC. This chain joins TRBV6-2 or TRBV6-3 and TRBJ2-7; 7 bases fit TRBD1. V lost 9 bases to trimming and J lost 0 bases; unmatched junction nucleotides: 5. There are 13 residues in the CDR3. The germline gives CDR1 MNHEY, CDR2 SVGEGT.

Points on this clonotype: A clone one base away is much larger, so this may be a read error. The final CDR3 position lacks the conserved phenylalanine or tryptophan, pointing to a likely read error. The V call is TRBV20-1, the J call TRBJ1-5, with D perhaps matching TRBD1 (6 bases). The CDR3 runs 13 residues. Germline values: CDR1 DFQATT, CDR2 SNEGSKA (reference sequence). Deletions cut 1 base from V and 4 bases from J, with 8 bases between. CDR3 DNA sequence: TGCAGTGCTAGAGCAGGGGAGAATCAGCCCCAGCATTCT. It yields the protein CSARAGENQPQHS.

Ten or more counts support this clonotype. The J gene is TRBJ1-2, the V gene TRBV19, with unresolved D. Trimming took off 3 bases at V and 6 bases at J, with 17 bases between the two ends. CDR1 LNHDA and CDR2 SQIVND come from the germline V gene (reference sequence). This CDR3 region has 15 residues. CDR3 coding DNA: TGTGCCAGTAGTATCACGACTTGGTTTCGGAATGGCTACACCTTC. Translation: CASSITTWFRNGYTF.